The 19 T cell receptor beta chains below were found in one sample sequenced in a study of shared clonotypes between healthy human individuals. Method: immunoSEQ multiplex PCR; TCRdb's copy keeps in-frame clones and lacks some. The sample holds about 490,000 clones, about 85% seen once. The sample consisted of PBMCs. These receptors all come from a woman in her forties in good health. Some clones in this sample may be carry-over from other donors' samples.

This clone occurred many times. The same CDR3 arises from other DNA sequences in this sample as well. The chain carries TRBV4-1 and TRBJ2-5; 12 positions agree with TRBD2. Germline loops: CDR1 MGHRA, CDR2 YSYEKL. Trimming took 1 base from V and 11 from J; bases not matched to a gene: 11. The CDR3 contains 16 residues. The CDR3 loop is CASSQGRLAGADEQYF. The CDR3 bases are TGCGCCAGCAGCCAAGGCAGACTAGCGGGAGCGGATGAGCAGTACTTC.

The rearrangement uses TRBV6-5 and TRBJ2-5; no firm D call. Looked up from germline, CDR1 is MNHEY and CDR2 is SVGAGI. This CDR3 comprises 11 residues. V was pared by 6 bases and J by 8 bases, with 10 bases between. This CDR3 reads CASRTTVTQYF. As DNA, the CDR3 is TGTGCCAGCAGAACGACTGTAACCCAGTACTTC.

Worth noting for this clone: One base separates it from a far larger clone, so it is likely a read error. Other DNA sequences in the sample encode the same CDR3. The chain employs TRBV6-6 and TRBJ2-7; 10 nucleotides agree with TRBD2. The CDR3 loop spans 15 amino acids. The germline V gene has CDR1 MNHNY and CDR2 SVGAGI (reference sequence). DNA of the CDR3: TGTGCCAGCAGTGATAGACTAGCGGGTCTCTACGAGCAGTACTTT. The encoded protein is CASSDRLAGLYEQYF.

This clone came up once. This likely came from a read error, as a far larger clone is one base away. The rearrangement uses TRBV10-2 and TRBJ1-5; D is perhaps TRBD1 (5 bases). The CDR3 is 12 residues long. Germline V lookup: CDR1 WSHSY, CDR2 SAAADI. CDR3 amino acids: CASSDHRQHQHF. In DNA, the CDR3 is TGCGCCAGCAGTGACCACAGACAGCACCAGCATTTT.

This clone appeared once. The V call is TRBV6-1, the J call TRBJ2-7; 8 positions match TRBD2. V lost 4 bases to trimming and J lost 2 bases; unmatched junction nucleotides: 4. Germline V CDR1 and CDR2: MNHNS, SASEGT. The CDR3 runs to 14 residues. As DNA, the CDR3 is TGTGCCAGCAGTGTGGGACTAGTCGCCTACGAGCAGTACTTC. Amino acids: CASSVGLVAYEQYF.

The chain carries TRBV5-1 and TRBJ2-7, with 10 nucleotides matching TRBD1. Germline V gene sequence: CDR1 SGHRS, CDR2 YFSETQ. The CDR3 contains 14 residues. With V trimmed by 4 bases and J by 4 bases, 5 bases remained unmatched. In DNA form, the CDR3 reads TGCGCCAGCAGCACTCCGGGACAGGGGTACGAGCAGTACTTC. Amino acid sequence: CASSTPGQGYEQYF.

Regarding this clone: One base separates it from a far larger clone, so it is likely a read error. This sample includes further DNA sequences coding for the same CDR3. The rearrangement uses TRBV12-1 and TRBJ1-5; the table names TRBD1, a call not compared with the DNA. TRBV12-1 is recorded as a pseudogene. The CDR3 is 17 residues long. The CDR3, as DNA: TGTGCCAGCAGCCCCACTTCGGGACAGGGGCCTGATCAGCCCCAGCATTTT. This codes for CASSPTSGQGPDQPQHF.

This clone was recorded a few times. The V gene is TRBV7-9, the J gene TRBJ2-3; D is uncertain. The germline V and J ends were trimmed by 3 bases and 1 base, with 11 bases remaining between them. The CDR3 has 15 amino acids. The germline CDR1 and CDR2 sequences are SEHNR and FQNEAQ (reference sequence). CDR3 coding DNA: TGTGCCAGCAGCTTCGATGGCAGACGCACAGATACGCAGTATTTT. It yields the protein CASSFDGRRTDTQYF.

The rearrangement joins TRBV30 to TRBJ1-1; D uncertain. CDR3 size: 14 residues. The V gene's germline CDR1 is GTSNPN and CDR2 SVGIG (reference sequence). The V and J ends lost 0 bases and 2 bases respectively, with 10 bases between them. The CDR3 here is CAWSVMEINTEAFF. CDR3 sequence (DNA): TGTGCCTGGAGTGTAATGGAGATTAACACTGAAGCTTTCTTT. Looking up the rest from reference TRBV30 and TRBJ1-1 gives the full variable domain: SQTIHQWPATLVQPVGSPLSLECTVEGTSNPNLYWYRQAAGRGLQLLFYSVGIGQISSEVPQNLSASRPQDRQFILSSKKLLLSDSGFYLCAWSVMEINTEAFFGQGTRLTVV.

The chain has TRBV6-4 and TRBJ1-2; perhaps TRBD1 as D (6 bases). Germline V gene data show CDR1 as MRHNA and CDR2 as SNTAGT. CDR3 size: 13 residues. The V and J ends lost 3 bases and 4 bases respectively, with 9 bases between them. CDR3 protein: CASSEQGSYGYTF. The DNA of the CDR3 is TGTGCCAGCAGTGAACAGGGATCCTATGGCTACACCTTC.

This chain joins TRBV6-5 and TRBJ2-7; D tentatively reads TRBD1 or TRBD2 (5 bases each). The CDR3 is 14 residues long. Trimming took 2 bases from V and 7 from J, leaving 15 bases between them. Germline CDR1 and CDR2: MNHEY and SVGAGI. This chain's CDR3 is CASSYGQAEGEQYF. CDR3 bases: TGTGCCAGCAGTTACGGCCAGGCCGAGGGGGAGCAGTACTTC.

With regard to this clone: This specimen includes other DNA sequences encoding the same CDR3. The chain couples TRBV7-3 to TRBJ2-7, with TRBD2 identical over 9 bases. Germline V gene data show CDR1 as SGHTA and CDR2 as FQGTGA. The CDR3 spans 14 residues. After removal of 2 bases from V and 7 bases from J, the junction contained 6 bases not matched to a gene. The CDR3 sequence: CASSLAGGPGEQYF. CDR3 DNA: TGTGCCAGCAGCTTAGCGGGAGGGCCGGGTGAGCAGTACTTC.

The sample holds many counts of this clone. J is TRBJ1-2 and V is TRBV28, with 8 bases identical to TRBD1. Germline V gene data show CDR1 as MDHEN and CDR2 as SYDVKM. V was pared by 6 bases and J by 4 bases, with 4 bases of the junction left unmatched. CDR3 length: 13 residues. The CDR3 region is CASSPTGGYGYTF. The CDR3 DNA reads TGTGCCAGCAGCCCCACAGGGGGCTATGGCTACACCTTC.

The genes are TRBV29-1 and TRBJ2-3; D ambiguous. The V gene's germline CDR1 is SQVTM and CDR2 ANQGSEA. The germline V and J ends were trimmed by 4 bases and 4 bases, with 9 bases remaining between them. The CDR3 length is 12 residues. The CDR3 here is CSVVLRPDTQYF. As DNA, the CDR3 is TGCAGCGTTGTGCTACGTCCAGATACGCAGTATTTT.

The CDR3: CASRKSNTDTEAFF. The CDR3 DNA follows: TGTGCCAGTAGAAAGTCAAACACGGACACTGAAGCTTTCTTT. The chain joins TRBV19 to TRBJ1-1, with D hard to call. Germline CDR1 is LNHDA and CDR2 is SQIVND (reference sequence). The CDR3 covers 14 residues. Trimming cost V 6 bases and J 3 bases, with 14 bases left between them. Complete variable domain (other parts from reference TRBV19 and TRBJ1-1): DGGITQSPKYLFRKEGQNVTLSCEQNLNHDAMYWYRQDPGQGLRLIYYSQIVNDFQKGDIAEGYSVSREKKESFPLTVTSAQKNPTAFYLCASRKSNTDTEAFFGQGTRLTVV.

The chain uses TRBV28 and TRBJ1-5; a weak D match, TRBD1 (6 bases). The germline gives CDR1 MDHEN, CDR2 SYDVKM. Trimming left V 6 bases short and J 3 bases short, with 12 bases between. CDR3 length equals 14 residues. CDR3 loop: CASRSQGDNQPQHF. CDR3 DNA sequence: TGTGCCAGCAGGTCACAGGGAGACAATCAGCCCCAGCATTTT.

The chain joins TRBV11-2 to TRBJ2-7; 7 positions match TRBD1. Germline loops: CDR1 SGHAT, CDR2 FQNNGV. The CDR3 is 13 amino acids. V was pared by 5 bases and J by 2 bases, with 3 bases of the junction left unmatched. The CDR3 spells CASSVGQPYEQYF. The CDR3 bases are TGTGCCAGCAGCGTGGGACAGCCCTACGAGCAGTACTTC.

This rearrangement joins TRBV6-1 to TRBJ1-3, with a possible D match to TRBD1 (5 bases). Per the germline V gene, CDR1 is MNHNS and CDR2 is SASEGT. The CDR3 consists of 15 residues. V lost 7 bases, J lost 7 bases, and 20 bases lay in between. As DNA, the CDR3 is TGTGCCAGCACGCCTTTTGGCAGGGCCGTTAACACCATATATTTT. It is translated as CASTPFGRAVNTIYF.

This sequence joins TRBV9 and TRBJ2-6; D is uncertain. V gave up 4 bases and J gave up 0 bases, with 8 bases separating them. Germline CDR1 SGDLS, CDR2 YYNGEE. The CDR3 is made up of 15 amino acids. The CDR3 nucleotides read TGTGCCAGCAGCCCGAGGAGCTCTGGGGCCAACGTCCTGACTTTC. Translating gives CASSPRSSGANVLTF.